In its sample, the clone carrying this T cell receptor (beta chain) was seen a few times. This entry comes from a study of T-cell memory formation after mild COVID-19. The CDR3 runs to 15 residues. Trimming stripped 1 base from V and 1 base from J, with 8 bases between. Germline V lookup: CDR1 SGHTA, CDR2 FQGNSA. MiXCR, applied by TCRdb to the 5' RACE reads, yields one record per CDR3 protein. This sample yields 190,000 or so distinct CDR3 sequences, of which over 9.5% are seen a single time; approximately 3% belongs to the top ten. The chain couples TRBV7-2 to TRBJ2-1; D is unresolved. The sample consisted of PBMCs or a T cell subset sorted from them (not recorded which). The clonotype was recovered from a man aged 18 to 30 who had mild COVID-19 (a few samples of this study predate the infection). Cell type and time point are not known. The CDR3 protein is CASSLVPGSYNEQFF. The CDR3 DNA reads as TGTGCCAGCAGCTTAGTCCCAGGTTCCTACAATGAGCAGTTCTTC.